This TCR beta chain was found in a study of T-cell reconstitution after alpha-beta-depleted transplantation in children. Overall study results and limits: Newly produced T cells mostly accounted for T-cell counts and diversity one year post-transplant.

Trimming took 1 base from V and 2 from J, leaving 9 bases between them. Looked up from germline, CDR1 is LNHNV and CDR2 is YYDKDF (reference sequence). The CDR3 sequence is 15 residues long. Preparation of the TCRbeta library was carried out with unique molecular identifiers. MiXCR, applied by TCRdb to the PCR reads, yields one record per CDR3 protein. The repertoire includes around 500,000 distinct CDR3 sequences, around 23% of them detected once, and 13% to 15% sits in the top ten. In regard to this clonotype: As yet, its antigen is unknown. This may stem from a read error, because a much larger clone lies one nucleotide away.

The specimen was PBMCs, mostly from graft donor cells, collected 360 days after TCRalphabeta/CD19-depleted stem cell transplant. The chain is built from TRBV15 and TRBJ1-5; D perhaps matches TRBD1 (5 bases). This receptor was taken from a boy less than two years old who had a stem cell transplant for acute myeloid leukemia, so the T cells may come from the graft donor. The CDR3, as DNA: TGTGCCACCAGCAGAGCGGGGGGAGGCAATCAGCCCCAGCATTTT. Translation gives CATSRAGGGNQPQHF.